A single sample is the source of the 17 T cell receptor beta chains below, sequenced in a study of T cells in Graves' hyperthyroidism and ophthalmopathy. Regions amplified from RNA transcripts were the TCR beta CDR3 regions. The HTBI primer set served for first-round RT-PCR of the TCR CDR3. One entry per CDR3 protein results from TCRdb running MiXCR on the multiplex PCR reads. The sample lists roughly 500,000 distinct CDR3 sequences, 46% occurring once. The material sequenced was peripheral blood or thyroid tissue (not recorded which). The source is an adult woman with Graves' disease, either hyperthyroidism or ophthalmopathy (not recorded which).

The chain couples TRBV7-9 to TRBJ1-4; D is uncertain. Trimming left V 2 bases short and J 8 bases short, with 12 bases between. Germline assignment: CDR1 SEHNR and CDR2 FQNEAQ (reference sequence). This CDR3 is built from 14 residues. The CDR3 bases are TGTGCCAGCAGCTTAAGGGAGGCGGAGGAAAAACTGTTTTTT. This translates into CASSLREAEEKLFF.

Concerning this clonotype: A junction boundary mismatches the germline segment, possibly from a read error. The chain has TRBV5-1 and TRBJ1-2; D is perhaps TRBD1 (6 bases). Germline values: CDR1 SGHRS, CDR2 YFSETQ. This CDR3 has 13 residues. CDR3 in DNA: TGTGCCAGCAGCCTCTGGCCAGGGGATGGCTACACCTTC. It encodes CASSLWPGDGYTF.

The chain joins TRBV20-1 to TRBJ2-7; weak D call: TRBD2 (5 bases). Germline lookup yields CDR1 DFQATT and CDR2 SNEGSKA (reference sequence). V was clipped by 3 bases and J by 0 bases, with 12 bases between them. The CDR3 totals 14 residues. In DNA, the CDR3 is TGCAGTGCTAGCGAGGGCACTTTCTCCTACGAGCAGTACTTC. It translates to CSASEGTFSYEQYF.

Many counts were recorded for this clonotype. The genes are TRBV20-1 and TRBJ1-2, with 7 bases lining up with TRBD1. The CDR3 is made up of 13 amino acids. CDR1 and CDR2 (germline): DFQATT, SNEGSKA (reference sequence). V gave up 5 bases and J gave up 4 bases; unmatched junction bases: 7. The CDR3: CSASGQSGYGYTF. CDR3 in DNA: TGCAGTGCTTCGGGACAGTCGGGCTATGGCTACACCTTC.

The table lists this clonotype with a few counts. The chain has TRBV6-5 and TRBJ2-2; 10 bases align to TRBD1. Trimming cost V 6 bases and J 6 bases; bases outside gene matches: 7. The CDR3 spans 15 residues. The V gene's germline CDR1 is MNHEY and CDR2 SVGAGI. The CDR3 loop is CASRATGGRSGELFF. DNA for the CDR3: TGTGCCAGCAGGGCGACAGGGGGCCGGTCCGGGGAGCTGTTTTTT.

There are many counts of this clonotype. In DNA, the CDR3 is TGTGCCAGTAGAACAGCCGCTGAAGCTTTCTTT. Translating it yields CASRTAAEAFF. The chain couples TRBV19 to TRBJ1-1; D remains ambiguous. Trimming pared 6 bases from V and 6 bases from J, leaving 8 bases between. This CDR3 is 11 amino acids long. Germline V lookup: CDR1 LNHDA, CDR2 SQIVND (reference sequence).

V and J are TRBV29-1 and TRBJ2-7; D ambiguous. Judging by the DNA end, TRBJ2-1 fits better; the J call may be wrong. The CDR3 is 14 amino acids. Looked up from germline, CDR1 is SQVTM and CDR2 is ANQGSEA. This chain's CDR3 is CSVSNRSSYNEQFF. CDR3 sequence (DNA): TGCAGCGTTAGCAATCGTAGCTCCTACAATGAGCAGTTCTTC.

This clonotype was counted ten times or more. The J gene is TRBJ2-2, the V gene TRBV6-6; D unresolved. V was trimmed by 6 bases and J by 0 bases, leaving 8 bases between them. This CDR3 is 14 amino acids long. Germline V gene sequence: CDR1 MNHNY, CDR2 SVGAGI (reference sequence). The CDR3 coding sequence is TGTGCCAGCAGGCCACAACCGAACACCGGGGAGCTGTTTTTT. Its protein is CASRPQPNTGELFF.

This clonotype was detected many times. The chain uses TRBV4-3 and TRBJ2-6; D is unresolved. The CDR3 has 15 residues. V shed 0 bases and J shed 3 bases, with 6 bases lying between them. CDR1 and CDR2 (germline): LGHNA, YSLEER. The CDR3 DNA follows: TGCGCCAGCAGCCAAGAGACGGTTGGGGCCAACGTCCTGACTTTC. Translation: CASSQETVGANVLTF.

The chain employs TRBV2 and TRBJ2-7; either TRBD1 or TRBD2 may fit D (6 bases each). Germline lookup yields CDR1 SNHLY and CDR2 FYNNEI. Trimming pared 3 bases from V and 4 bases from J, leaving 10 bases between. This CDR3 is built from 13 residues. The CDR3 loop is CASSDGGHYEQYF. The DNA of the CDR3 is TGTGCCAGCAGTGACGGGGGCCATTACGAGCAGTACTTC.

This clonotype showed up many times. The chain employs TRBV7-2 and TRBJ2-5, with 14 bases identical to TRBD2. The CDR3 totals 17 residues. Trimming removed 0 bases from V and 4 bases from J; junction bases left unmatched: 4. Germline assignment: CDR1 SGHTA and CDR2 FQGNSA. CDR3 sequence (DNA): TGTGCCAGCAGCTTAGCTCTAGGACTAGCGGGAGGAGAGACCCAGTACTTC. It yields the protein CASSLALGLAGGETQYF.

This rearrangement joins TRBV9 to TRBJ1-6, with 7 positions matching TRBD1. The CDR3 consists of 14 residues. J gave up 10 bases and V 3 bases, and 7 bases lay outside the gene matches. The germline V gene encodes CDR1 SGDLS and CDR2 YYNGEE. The CDR3 protein is CASSGGDSQSPLHF. CDR3 coding DNA: TGTGCCAGCAGCGGAGGGGACAGCCAGTCACCCCTCCACTTT.

This clonotype was observed once. The V call is TRBV25-1, the J call TRBJ1-1, with unresolved D. This CDR3 comprises 12 residues. Germline assignment: CDR1 MGHDK and CDR2 SYGVNS. The CDR3: CARDWGNTEAFF. CDR3 bases: TGTGCTAGAGATTGGGGGAACACTGAAGCTTTCTTT.

This clonotype appeared many times. This rearrangement joins TRBV7-2 to TRBJ1-6; 7 positions agree with TRBD1. The germline gives CDR1 SGHTA, CDR2 FQGNSA. Losses at the gene ends were 6 bases for V and 9 bases for J; bases not matched to a gene: 14. The CDR3 covers 16 residues. The CDR3 here is CASSLDPGQTASPLHF. CDR3 nucleotides: TGTGCCAGCAGTCTCGATCCGGGACAGACTGCTTCACCCCTCCACTTT.

In its sample, this clonotype was seen a few times. This chain connects TRBV6-2 or TRBV6-3 to TRBJ1-5, with TRBD1 as a possible D gene (5 bases). The CDR3 length is 15 residues. V dropped 7 bases and J dropped 1 base, with 14 bases sitting between them. The germline CDR1 and CDR2 sequences are MNHEY and SVGEGT. The chain's CDR3 is CASKGGAMSNQPQHF. The CDR3 nucleotides are TGTGCCAGCAAGGGAGGGGCCATGAGCAATCAGCCCCAGCATTTT.

This clonotype was observed many times. The chain carries TRBV10-3 and TRBJ1-1; D gene unclear. Per the germline V gene, CDR1 is ENHRY and CDR2 is SYGVKD. V gave up 2 bases and J gave up 1 base, with 2 bases separating them. This CDR3 has 12 residues. This CDR3 reads CAISEGNTEAFF. The CDR3 nucleotides read TGTGCCATCAGTGAGGGGAACACTGAAGCTTTCTTT.

The gene calls are TRBV7-8 and TRBJ1-4; no firm D call. CDR3 length: 16 amino acids. The V gene lost 1 base and the J gene lost 0 bases, with 9 bases spanning the gap. Germline CDR1 reads SGHVS; CDR2 reads FQNEAQ. CDR3 sequence (DNA): TGTGCCAGCAGCTTAGTGGCGGCAGCAACTAATGAAAAACTGTTTTTT. The encoded protein is CASSLVAAATNEKLFF. The whole variable domain, remainder taken from reference TRBV7-8 and TRBJ1-4, is GAGVSQSPRYKVAKRGQDVALRCDPISGHVSLFWYQQALGQGPEFLTYFQNEAQLDKSGLPSDRFFAERPEGSVSTLKIQRTQQEDSAVYLCASSLVAAATNEKLFFGSGTQLSVL.